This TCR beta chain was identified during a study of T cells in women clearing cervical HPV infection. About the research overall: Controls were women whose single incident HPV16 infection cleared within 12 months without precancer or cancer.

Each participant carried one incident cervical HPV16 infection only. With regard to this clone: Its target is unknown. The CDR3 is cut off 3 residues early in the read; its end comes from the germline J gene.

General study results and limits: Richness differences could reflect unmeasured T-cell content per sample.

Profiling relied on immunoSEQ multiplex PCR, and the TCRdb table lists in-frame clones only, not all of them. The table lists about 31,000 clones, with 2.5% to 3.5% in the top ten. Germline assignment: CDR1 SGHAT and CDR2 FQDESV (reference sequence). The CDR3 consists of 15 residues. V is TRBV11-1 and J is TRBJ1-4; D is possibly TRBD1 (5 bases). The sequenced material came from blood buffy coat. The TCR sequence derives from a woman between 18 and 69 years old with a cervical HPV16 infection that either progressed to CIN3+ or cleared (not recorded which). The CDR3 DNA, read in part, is TGTGCCAGCAGCGTTACTCACTCTGGGGCCAACGTA. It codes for CASSVTHSGANV. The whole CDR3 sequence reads CASSVTHSGANVLFF.